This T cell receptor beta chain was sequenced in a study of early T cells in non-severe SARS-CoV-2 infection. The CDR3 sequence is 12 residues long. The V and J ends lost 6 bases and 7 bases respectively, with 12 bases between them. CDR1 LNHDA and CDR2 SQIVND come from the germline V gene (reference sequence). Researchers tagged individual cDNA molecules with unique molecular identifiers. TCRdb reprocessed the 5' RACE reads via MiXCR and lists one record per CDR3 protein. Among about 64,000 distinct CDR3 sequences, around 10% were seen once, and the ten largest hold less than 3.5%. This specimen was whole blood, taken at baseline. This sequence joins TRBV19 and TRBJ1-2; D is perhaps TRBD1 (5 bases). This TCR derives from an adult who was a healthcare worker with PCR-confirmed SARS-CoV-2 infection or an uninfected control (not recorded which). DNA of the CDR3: TGTGCCAGTAGCCTCCTTGGGGGTGGCTACACCTTC. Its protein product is CASSLLGGGYTF.